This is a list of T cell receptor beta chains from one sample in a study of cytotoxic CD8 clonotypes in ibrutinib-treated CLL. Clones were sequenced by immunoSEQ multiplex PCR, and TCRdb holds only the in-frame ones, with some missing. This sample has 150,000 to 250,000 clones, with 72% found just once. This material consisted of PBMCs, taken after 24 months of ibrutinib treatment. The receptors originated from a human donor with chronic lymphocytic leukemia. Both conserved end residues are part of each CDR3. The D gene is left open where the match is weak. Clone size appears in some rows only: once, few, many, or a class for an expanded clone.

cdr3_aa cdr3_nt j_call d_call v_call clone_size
CASSLGLPYEQYF TGTGCCAGCAGCCTTGGACTACCCTACGAGCAGTACTTC TRBJ2-7 NA TRBV6-5 few
CASGTSPTDTQYF TGTGCCAGTGGGACTAGTCCCACAGATACGCAGTATTTT TRBJ2-3 TRBD2 TRBV28 NA
CATGSTGTASYNEQFF TGTGCCACCGGGTCAACCGGGACAGCGTCCTACAATGAGCAGTTCTTC TRBJ2-1 TRBD1 TRBV25-1 once
CASSRGKGRATEAFF TGTGCCAGCAGCCGCGGCAAGGGTAGGGCCACTGAAGCTTTCTTT TRBJ1-1 NA TRBV14 NA
CASSSDGTVGSLYF TGTGCCAGCAGCTCGGATGGGACGGTCGGTTCTTTGTACTTC TRBJ2-7 NA TRBV5-8 NA
CASSSRGVIGEKLFF TGTGCCAGCAGCTCAAGAGGGGTTATCGGGGAAAAACTGTTTTTT TRBJ1-4 NA TRBV7-6 NA
CASSVEGIGEQYF TGTGCCAGCAGTGTGGAGGGGATCGGGGAGCAGTACTTC TRBJ2-7 NA TRBV25-1 NA
CASSQEAGTNEKLFF TGTGCCAGCAGCCAAGAGGCAGGGACTAATGAAAAACTGTTTTTT TRBJ1-4 NA TRBV4-2 NA
CASSSTLGGGYEQYF TGCGCCAGCAGCTCCACCTTAGGGGGAGGTTACGAGCAGTACTTC TRBJ2-7 NA TRBV5-1 NA
CSVEYLAGEISETQYF TGCAGCGTCGAGTATCTAGCGGGAGAGATTTCAGAGACCCAGTACTTC TRBJ2-5 TRBD2 TRBV29-1 NA
CASTWASGTGTQYF TGTGCCAGCACTTGGGCTAGCGGTACGGGTACGCAGTATTTT TRBJ2-3 TRBD2 TRBV28 NA
CASRESSGNQPQHF TGTGCCAGCAGAGAATCGTCAGGAAACCAGCCCCAGCATTTT TRBJ1-5 NA TRBV28 once
CASSYSSGPRTEAFF TGTGCCAGCAGTTACTCGTCCGGGCCCCGCACTGAAGCTTTCTTT TRBJ1-1 NA TRBV6-5 NA
CASSPPGSYEQYF TGTGCCAGCTCACCCCCAGGGTCCTACGAGCAGTACTTC TRBJ2-7 NA TRBV18 NA
CASSETGGSFEKLFF TGCGCCAGCAGCGAGACAGGGGGCTCCTTTGAAAAACTGTTTTTT TRBJ1-4 TRBD1 TRBV5-1 NA
CASSPGLSYEQYF TGCGCCAGCAGCCCGGGACTATCCTACGAGCAGTACTTC TRBJ2-7 TRBD2 TRBV4-3 NA
CASSRGGLRDTDTQYF TGTGCCAGCAGCCGGGGCGGACTACGAGACACAGATACGCAGTATTTT TRBJ2-3 NA TRBV7-2 NA
CASSTWASSTGELFF TGTGCCAGCAGCACCTGGGCTAGCAGCACCGGGGAGCTGTTTTTT TRBJ2-2 NA TRBV7-2 NA
CASSTQGMGEQFF TGCGCCAGCAGCACACAAGGGATGGGTGAGCAGTTCTTC TRBJ2-1 NA TRBV4-3 NA
CASKMTQGVAYEQYF TGTGCCTCAAAAATGACGCAGGGGGTGGCCTACGAGCAGTACTTC TRBJ2-7 TRBD1 TRBV18 NA
CASSLGVSHETQYF TGTGCCAGCAGCTTGGGGGTTAGTCACGAGACCCAGTACTTC TRBJ2-5 NA TRBV11-2 NA
CASSPSGGSGANVLTF TGTGCCAGCTCACCGTCGGGGGGCTCTGGGGCCAACGTCCTGACTTTC TRBJ2-6 TRBD2 TRBV18 NA
CASSPGSPTGELFF TGTGCCAGCAGCCCGGGAAGCCCTACCGGGGAGCTGTTTTTT TRBJ2-2 NA TRBV9 NA
CASSWRQGMSNQPQHF TGTGCCAGCAGCTGGCGACAGGGAATGAGCAATCAGCCCCAGCATTTT TRBJ1-5 TRBD1 TRBV5-6 NA
CASSSRITTNEKLFF TGTGCCAGCAGCTCAAGGATAACAACTAATGAAAAACTGTTTTTT TRBJ1-4 NA TRBV11-2 NA
CASSIRGTVSGNTIYF TGTGCCAGCAGCATAAGAGGGACAGTCTCTGGAAACACCATATATTTT TRBJ1-3 TRBD1 TRBV9 few
CASSLGPADQATNEKLFF TGTGCCAGCAGCTTAGGACCGGCAGATCAAGCAACTAATGAAAAACTGTTTTTT TRBJ1-4 NA TRBV7-9 NA
CASSMRGQGANTEAFF TGTGCCAGTAGTATGCGAGGACAGGGGGCTAACACTGAAGCTTTCTTT TRBJ1-1 TRBD1 TRBV19 NA
CASSVPGQGNEQYF TGTGCCAGCAGCGTACCGGGACAGGGGAACGAGCAGTACTTC TRBJ2-7 TRBD1 TRBV7-8 NA
CASSVALGAGTDTQYF TGTGCCAGCAGCGTAGCTTTAGGGGCCGGCACAGATACGCAGTATTTT TRBJ2-3 NA TRBV9 NA
CASTGDSTDVTQYF TGTGCCAGCACGGGGGACTCGACGGATGTGACCCAGTACTTC TRBJ2-5 NA TRBV6-1 NA
CASSQGIDRGLNIQYF TGCGCCAGCAGCCAAGGAATTGACAGGGGGCTGAACATTCAGTACTTC TRBJ2-4 TRBD1 TRBV4-3 NA
CSASRDPGFYF TGCAGTGCTAGTAGGGACCCGGGATTTTACTTC TRBJ2-5 NA TRBV20-1 NA
CASSIGSPDEQYF TGTGCCAGTAGTATCGGCAGCCCAGACGAGCAGTACTTC TRBJ2-7 NA TRBV19 NA
CASSFPNQPQHF TGTGCCAGCAGTTTCCCCAATCAGCCCCAGCATTTT TRBJ1-5 NA TRBV2 NA
CASSLGLSMDEQFF TGTGCCAGCAGCCTCGGACTATCCATGGACGAGCAGTTCTTC TRBJ2-1 NA TRBV11-2 few
CAWEDRADNEQFF TGTGCCTGGGAGGACAGGGCGGACAATGAGCAGTTCTTC TRBJ2-1 TRBD1 TRBV30 NA